This T cell receptor (beta chain) appears in the sequencing data of a study of blood T cell repertoires in COVID-19. Study information: Whether acute or convalescent, the COVID-19 samples came from the United States, Italy and Spain. T cells, B-cell-depleted T cells, or PBMCs provided the cDNA or gDNA that served as material.

The repertoire was sequenced with immunoSEQ multiplex PCR; TCRdb's copy has only in-frame clones and lacks some. The data hold around 230,000 clones, with 80% to 85% observed a single time. The germline V gene has CDR1 MNHEY and CDR2 SVGAGI. The CDR3 spans 13 residues. V was clipped by 0 bases and J by 7 bases, with 10 bases between them. This receptor was taken from a woman between 55 and 75 years old with active or convalescent COVID-19. V gene TRBV6-5 combines with J gene TRBJ2-7; D is undetermined. The sample consisted of peripheral blood. The DNA of the CDR3 is TGTGCCAGCAGTTACTCGCACAGTCAAGAGCAGTACTTC. It encodes CASSYSHSQEQYF.